This passage covers 14 T cell receptor beta chains from one sample sequenced in a study of OX40 agonist ivuxolimab in advanced cancers. Sequencing used immunoSEQ multiplex PCR; TCRdb keeps in-frame clones, though not all of them. The sample contains some 72,000 clones, roughly 90% of which appear only once. The sequenced sample was CD4+ or CD8+ T cells sorted from blood, obtained in a trial of the OX40 agonist ivuxolimab. The receptors here all came from an adult with an advanced solid tumor such as melanoma, head and neck, liver or kidney cancer.

This chain uses TRBV11-2 with TRBJ1-1, with a tentative D call TRBD1 (5 bases). From germline, CDR1 is SGHAT and CDR2 FQNNGV. V gave up 5 bases and J gave up 0 bases, with 19 bases separating them. The CDR3 extends over 17 amino acids. CDR3 residues: CASSGMGGVEVNTEAFF. The CDR3 DNA sequence: TGTGCCAGCAGCGGTATGGGGGGGGTAGAGGTGAACACTGAAGCTTTCTTT.

V usage is TRBV13 and J usage is TRBJ2-7; 10 bases agree with TRBD1. The CDR3 extends over 14 amino acids. Trimming at V came to 4 bases and at J to 9 bases, leaving 9 bases not matched to a gene. The germline V gene encodes CDR1 PRHDT and CDR2 FYEKMQ (reference sequence). The CDR3 is CASSSTGTGEGQYF. The CDR3 bases are TGTGCCAGCAGCTCAACCGGGACAGGGGAGGGGCAGTACTTC.

This clone has only one observation. This sequence joins TRBV5-4 and TRBJ1-1; 10 positions match TRBD1. V was clipped by 4 bases and J by 5 bases; unmatched bases: 14. The CDR3 contains 17 residues. Germline CDR1 SGHNT, CDR2 YYREEE (reference sequence). DNA for the CDR3: TGTGCCAGCAGCGGTAGACAGGGGGCGGCTTGGGTAACTGAAGCTTTCTTT. Its protein is CASSGRQGAAWVTEAFF.

The chain employs TRBV30 and TRBJ1-4; D perhaps matches TRBD1 (5 bases). Germline-derived CDR1 and CDR2 are GTSNPN and SVGIG (reference sequence). Trimming removed 0 bases at V and 8 bases at J, with 19 bases between. The CDR3 runs to 16 residues. CDR3 DNA sequence: TGTGCCTGGAGTGTCCCCTTTGACAGCGTGGGAGAAAAACTGTTTTTT. It specifies CAWSVPFDSVGEKLFF.

The table lists this clone with a few counts. Being one base from a much bigger clone, this may be a read error. Within the sample, other DNA sequences also encode this same CDR3. J is TRBJ2-7 and V is TRBV27, with D perhaps TRBD2 (5 bases). Germline V lookup: CDR1 MNHEY, CDR2 SMNVEV (reference sequence). The CDR3 spans 12 residues. V was cut by 3 bases and J by 6 bases, with 9 bases left in between. CDR3 sequence reads: CASSLIGSEQYF. Written as DNA, the CDR3 is TGTGCCAGCAGTTTGATAGGGAGCGAGCAGTACTTC.

This clone occurred once. Here the CDR3 reads CASSFGHLEGLFF. In nucleotides, the CDR3 is TGTGCCAGCAGCTTCGGGCACCTAGAGGGACTGTTTTTT. The J gene is TRBJ1-4, the V gene TRBV13; D is unclear. CDR1 and CDR2 from the germline V gene are PRHDT and FYEKMQ (reference sequence). Trimming cost V 3 bases and J 13 bases, with 15 bases left between them. The CDR3 runs to 13 residues.

J is TRBJ1-1 and V is TRBV6-1; D is undetermined. This CDR3 is 13 amino acids long. Germline V CDR1 and CDR2: MNHNS, SASEGT. V was pared by 2 bases and J by 1 base, with 5 bases between. DNA of the CDR3: TGTGCCAGCAGTGAATGGTCGAACACTGAAGCTTTCTTT. Translation gives CASSEWSNTEAFF.

This chain joins TRBV9 and TRBJ2-1, with 14 bases lining up with TRBD2. This CDR3 comprises 17 residues. Per germline, CDR1 SGDLS and CDR2 YYNGEE. The junction had 4 bases not matched to a gene; V was cut back by 5 bases and J by 0 bases. CDR3 amino acids: CASSGTSGGSSYNEQFF. The CDR3 DNA follows: TGTGCCAGCAGTGGGACTAGCGGGGGCAGCTCCTACAATGAGCAGTTCTTC.

Worth noting for this clone: Other DNA sequences in this specimen translate into the identical CDR3. The chain combines TRBV9 with TRBJ2-7; D unresolved. The V end was cut by 0 bases, the J end by 0 bases, with 7 bases between. The CDR3 contains 14 residues. Germline V gives CDR1 SGDLS, CDR2 YYNGEE. As DNA, the CDR3 is TGTGCCAGCAGCGTAGGCGGAAGCTCCTACGAGCAGTACTTC. This translates into CASSVGGSSYEQYF.

This sequence joins TRBV4-3 and TRBJ2-7, with D perhaps TRBD2 (5 bases). The CDR3 has 15 residues. The V gene lost 0 bases and the J gene lost 3 bases, with 12 bases spanning the gap. Germline CDR1 LGHNA, CDR2 YSLEER. DNA for the CDR3: TGCGCCAGCAGCCAAGATCGACTACCATTCTACGAGCAGTACTTC. Protein: CASSQDRLPFYEQYF.

V and J are TRBV5-1 and TRBJ2-1; the match to TRBD2 covers 7 bases. Unmatched junction bases numbered 10, after V lost 8 bases and J lost 2 bases. The germline V gene encodes CDR1 SGHRS and CDR2 YFSETQ. This CDR3 is 15 amino acids long. CDR3 amino acids: CASKPIAGTYNEQFF. The CDR3 nucleotides are TGCGCCAGTAAACCTATAGCGGGCACCTACAATGAGCAGTTCTTC.

This clone appeared a few times. The same CDR3 can be traced to other DNA sequences in this sample. As DNA, the CDR3 is TGTGCCAGCACCGGCTCCTACGAGCAGTACTTC. Translated: CASTGSYEQYF. The rearrangement joins TRBV2 to TRBJ2-7, with D unclear. CDR1 SNHLY and CDR2 FYNNEI come from the germline V gene. The CDR3 extends over 11 amino acids. V lost 7 bases, J lost 0 bases, and 4 bases lay in between.

This chain links TRBV9 with TRBJ2-7, with unresolved D. The CDR3 has 14 residues. V was cut by 0 bases and J by 1 base, with 8 bases left in between. Germline V gene sequence: CDR1 SGDLS, CDR2 YYNGEE. Written as DNA, the CDR3 is TGTGCCAGCAGCGTAGCCCCGGCGTCCTACGAGCAGTACTTC. This gives the protein CASSVAPASYEQYF.

J is TRBJ1-3 and V is TRBV2; D unresolved. The CDR3 extends over 14 amino acids. Trimming cost V 3 bases and J 2 bases, with 8 bases left between them. The germline CDR1 and CDR2 sequences are SNHLY and FYNNEI. As DNA, the CDR3 is TGTGCCAGCAGTGATGTTACCGCTGGAAACACCATATATTTT. It codes for CASSDVTAGNTIYF.